This T cell receptor beta chain was documented in a study of breast tumors, draining lymph nodes, adjacent tissues. TCRdb redid the calling of the multiplex PCR reads with MiXCR, one entry per CDR3 protein. The sample holds about 180,000 distinct CDR3 sequences, 30% to 35% seen once. The V gene lost 7 bases and the J gene lost 8 bases, with 17 bases spanning the gap. Per the germline V gene, CDR1 is SGHVS and CDR2 is FQNEAQ. The CDR3 totals 14 residues. Samples came from axillary lymph nodes draining the breast cancer. This clonotype has at least ten counts. Its antigen remains unidentified. Study-wide results and caveats: Compared with lymph nodes, tumors were less diverse; compared with nontumor tissue, more. Luminal-like breast cancer showed significantly greater tumor-nontumor repertoire similarity than basal-like breast cancer did. Most tumor T cells seemingly derive from lymph node, then expand in tumor. The lymph node origin of tumor T cells was framed as consistent with a hypothesis, not demonstrated.

Source material: axillary lymph node tissue. This sequence was found in a female donor with breast cancer. Some clones in this sample may be carry-over from other donors' samples. V and J are TRBV7-8 and TRBJ1-4, with no clear D. CDR3 nucleotide sequence: TGTGCCAGCACCAGAGAGCGGGCTCGCGAAAAACTGTTTTTT. Translating gives CASTRERAREKLFF.